Listed below are T cell receptor beta chains from one sample, sequenced in a study of T cell repertoires in urothelial bladder cancer. TCRdb keeps only in-frame clones here, not all; method: immunoSEQ multiplex PCR. The data hold some 11,000 clones, with under 70% observed a single time. Sequencing was performed on tumor-infiltrating cells from bladder cancer. All receptors derive from a human donor with a benign inflammatory bladder lesion. CDR3s include the opening cysteine and the closing phenylalanine or tryptophan. Each record gives: D gene, clone size, J gene, V gene, CDR3 DNA, CDR3 protein. D genes are given only for firm matches. The size entry is marked missing in some rows and otherwise reads once, few, many or a size class.

>.|few|TRBJ1-2|TRBV21-1
TGTGCCAGCAGCAAAGCGGCAGGGCCGTCTATGGGCTACACCTTC
CASSKAAGPSMGYTF
>TRBD1|.|TRBJ2-3|TRBV14
TGTGCCAGCAGCCAATGGACAGGAGGCACAGATACGCAGTATTTT
CASSQWTGGTDTQYF
>.|.|TRBJ2-7|TRBV5-5
TGTGCCAGCAGCCTGGGAGCAGCCTACGAGCAGTACTTC
CASSLGAAYEQYF
>.|.|TRBJ1-4|TRBV28
TGTGCCAGCAGTTTAAACAGAAATGAAAAACTGTTTTTT
CASSLNRNEKLFF
>.|.|TRBJ1-3|TRBV15
TGTGCCACCAGCAGAGTGAGGGCGGCCTCTGGAAACACCATATATTTT
CATSRVRAASGNTIYF
>TRBD2|.|TRBJ2-4|TRBV29-1
TGCAGCGTCGCCGAGCGGGGGGGCCAACGAAACATTCAGTACTTC
CSVAERGGQRNIQYF
>.|.|TRBJ1-2|TRBV19
TGTGCCAGTAGCCCTCCCGGGGGGCTTCGGTATGGCTACACCTTC
CASSPPGGLRYGYTF
>TRBD1|few|TRBJ2-7|TRBV9
TGTGCCAGCAGCGTAGCCCCAGGGACAGCCTACGAGCAGTACTTC
CASSVAPGTAYEQYF
>.|.|TRBJ1-6|TRBV5-4
TGTGCCAGCAGCTTCGGGGGGAGTGGAGTATCCCTCCACTTT
CASSFGGSGVSLHF
>TRBD1|.|TRBJ1-1|TRBV27
TGTGCCAGCAGTCTAACTTGGGACAGGGATTACACTGAAGCTTTCTTT
CASSLTWDRDYTEAFF
>.|.|TRBJ2-7|TRBV27
TGTGCCAGCAGAAGGGACACATCCTACGAGCAGTACTTC
CASRRDTSYEQYF
>.|few|TRBJ2-1|TRBV19
TGTGCCAGTAGTACAGACCCCCGGAGCGATGAGCAGTTCTTC
CASSTDPRSDEQFF
>TRBD1|.|TRBJ1-1|TRBV5-8
TGTGCCAGCAGCCTCGTAAGACAGGGTGGGGCTTTCTTT
CASSLVRQGGAFF
>TRBD1|.|TRBJ1-2|TRBV29-1
TGCAGCGTACAGGGGGCGCATGGCTACACCTTC
CSVQGAHGYTF
>.|.|TRBJ2-4|TRBV14
TGTGCCAGCAGCCAAGGGGGCTGGACAAACATTCAGTACTTC
CASSQGGWTNIQYF
>TRBD2|.|TRBJ2-4|TRBV5-8
TGTGCCAGCAGCTCGGGGGGGAGGAACATTCAGTACTTC
CASSSGGRNIQYF
>.|once|TRBJ1-6|TRBV10-2
TGCGCCAGCGGGGGGGGCAGGGACCCTAGCTCCTATAATTCACCCCTCCACTTT
CASGGGRDPSSYNSPLHF